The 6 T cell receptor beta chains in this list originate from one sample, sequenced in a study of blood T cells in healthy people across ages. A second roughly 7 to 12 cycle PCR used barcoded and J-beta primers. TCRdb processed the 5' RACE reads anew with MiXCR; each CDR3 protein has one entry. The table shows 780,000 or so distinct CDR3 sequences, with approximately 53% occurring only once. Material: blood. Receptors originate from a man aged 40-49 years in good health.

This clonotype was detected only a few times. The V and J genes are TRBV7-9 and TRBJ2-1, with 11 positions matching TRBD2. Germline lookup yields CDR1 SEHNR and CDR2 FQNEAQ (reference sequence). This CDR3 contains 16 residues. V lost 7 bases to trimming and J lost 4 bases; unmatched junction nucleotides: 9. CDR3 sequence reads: CASNRVGTSGYNEQFF. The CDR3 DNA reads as TGTGCCAGCAACCGAGTAGGGACTAGCGGATACAATGAGCAGTTCTTC.

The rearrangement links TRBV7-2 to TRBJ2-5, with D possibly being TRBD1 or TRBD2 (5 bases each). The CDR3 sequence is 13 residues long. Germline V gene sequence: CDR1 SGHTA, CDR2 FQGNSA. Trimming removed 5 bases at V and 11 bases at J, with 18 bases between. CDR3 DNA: TGTGCCAGCAGCCTCGGGGCTAGCAGTGAGCAGTACTTC. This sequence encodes CASSLGASSEQYF.

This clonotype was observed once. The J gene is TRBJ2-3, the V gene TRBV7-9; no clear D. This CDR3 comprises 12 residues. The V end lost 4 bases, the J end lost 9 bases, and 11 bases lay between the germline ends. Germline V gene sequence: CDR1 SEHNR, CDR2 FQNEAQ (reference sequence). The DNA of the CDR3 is TGTGCCAGCAGCTCGTTGAGAAGGACGCAGTATTTT. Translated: CASSSLRRTQYF.

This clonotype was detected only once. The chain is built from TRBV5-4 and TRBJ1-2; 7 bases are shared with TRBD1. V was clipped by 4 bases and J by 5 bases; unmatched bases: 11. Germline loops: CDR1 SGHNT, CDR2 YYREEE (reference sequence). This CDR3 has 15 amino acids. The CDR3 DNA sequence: TGTGCCAGCAGCCCGGAATCCCCACAGGGGTATGGCTACACCTTC. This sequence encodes CASSPESPQGYGYTF.

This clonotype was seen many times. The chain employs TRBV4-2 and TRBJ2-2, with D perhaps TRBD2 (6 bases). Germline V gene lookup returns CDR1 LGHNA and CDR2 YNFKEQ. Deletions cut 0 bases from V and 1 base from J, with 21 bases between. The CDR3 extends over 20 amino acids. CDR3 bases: TGTGCCAGCAGCCAAGAGCTCCGTTCTAGGGGACTCTTGAACACCGGGGAGCTGTTTTTT. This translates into CASSQELRSRGLLNTGELFF.

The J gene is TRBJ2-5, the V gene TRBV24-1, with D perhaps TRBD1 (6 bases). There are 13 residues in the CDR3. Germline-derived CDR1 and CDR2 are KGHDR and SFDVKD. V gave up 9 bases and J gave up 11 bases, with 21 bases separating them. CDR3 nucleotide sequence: TGTGCCACCCTCCAACATCTAGGGGACAAGCAGTACTTC. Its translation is CATLQHLGDKQYF.